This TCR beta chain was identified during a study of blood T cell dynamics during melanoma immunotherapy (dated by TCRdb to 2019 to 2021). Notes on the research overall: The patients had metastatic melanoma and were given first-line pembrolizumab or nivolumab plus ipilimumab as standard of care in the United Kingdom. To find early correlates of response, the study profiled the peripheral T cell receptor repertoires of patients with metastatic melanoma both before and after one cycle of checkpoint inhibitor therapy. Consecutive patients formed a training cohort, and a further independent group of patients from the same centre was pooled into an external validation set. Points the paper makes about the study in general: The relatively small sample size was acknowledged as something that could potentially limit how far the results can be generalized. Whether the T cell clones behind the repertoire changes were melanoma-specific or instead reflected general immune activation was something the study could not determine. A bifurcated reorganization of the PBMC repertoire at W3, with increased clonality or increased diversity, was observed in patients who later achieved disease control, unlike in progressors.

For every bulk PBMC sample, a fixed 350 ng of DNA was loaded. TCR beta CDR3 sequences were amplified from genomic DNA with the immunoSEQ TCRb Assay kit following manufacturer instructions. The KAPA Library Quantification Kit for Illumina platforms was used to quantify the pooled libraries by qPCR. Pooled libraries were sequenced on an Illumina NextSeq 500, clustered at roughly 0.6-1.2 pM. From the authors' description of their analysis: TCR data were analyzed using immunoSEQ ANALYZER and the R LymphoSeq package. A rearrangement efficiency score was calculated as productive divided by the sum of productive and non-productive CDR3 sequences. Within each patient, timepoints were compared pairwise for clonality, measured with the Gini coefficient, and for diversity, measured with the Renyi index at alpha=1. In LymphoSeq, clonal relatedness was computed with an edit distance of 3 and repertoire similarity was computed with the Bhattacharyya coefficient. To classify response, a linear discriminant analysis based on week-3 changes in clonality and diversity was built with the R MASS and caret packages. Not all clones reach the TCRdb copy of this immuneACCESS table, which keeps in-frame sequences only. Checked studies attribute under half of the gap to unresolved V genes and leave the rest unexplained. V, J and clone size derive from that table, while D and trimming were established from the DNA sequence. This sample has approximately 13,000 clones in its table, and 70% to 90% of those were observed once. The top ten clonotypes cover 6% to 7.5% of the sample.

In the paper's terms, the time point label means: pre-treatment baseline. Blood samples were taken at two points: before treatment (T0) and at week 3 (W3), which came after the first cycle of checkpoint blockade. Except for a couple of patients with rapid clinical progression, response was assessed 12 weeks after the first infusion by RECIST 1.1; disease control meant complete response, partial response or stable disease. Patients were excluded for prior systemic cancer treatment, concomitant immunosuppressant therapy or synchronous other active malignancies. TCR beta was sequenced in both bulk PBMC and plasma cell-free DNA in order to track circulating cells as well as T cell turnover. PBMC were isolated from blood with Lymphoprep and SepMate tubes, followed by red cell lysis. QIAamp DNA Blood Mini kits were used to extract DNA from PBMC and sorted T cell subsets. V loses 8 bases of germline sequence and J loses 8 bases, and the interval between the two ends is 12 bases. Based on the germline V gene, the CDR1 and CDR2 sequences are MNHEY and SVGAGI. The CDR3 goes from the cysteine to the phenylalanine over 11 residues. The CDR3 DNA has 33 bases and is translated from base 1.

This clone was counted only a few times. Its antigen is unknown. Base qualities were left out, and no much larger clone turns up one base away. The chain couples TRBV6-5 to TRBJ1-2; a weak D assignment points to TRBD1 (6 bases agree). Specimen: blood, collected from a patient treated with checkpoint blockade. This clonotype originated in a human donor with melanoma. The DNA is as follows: TGTGCCAGCGGACCGGGGGCGGGCTACACCTTC. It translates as CASGPGAGYTF.